These 4 T cell receptor beta chains came from one sample sequenced in a study of T cells after yellow fever vaccination (dated by TCRdb to about 2019). The sample's treatment or condition, from its label and the paper: live attenuated yellow fever vaccine strain. Library preparation used 5' RACE. The listed sequencing device is Illumina HiSeq 2500. TCRdb applied fastp at Q25 and MiXCR to the public reads, then kept only in-frame beta chains. For every CDR3 protein sequence, its rows merge into one entry that carries the most common genes and DNA. This sample gives approximately 510,000 distinct CDR3 sequences in total; 21% of them show up just once. About 16% of the sample is taken by the ten largest. This sample comprised PBMCs, obtained 21 days after the first yellow fever vaccination. Source of these receptors: a man between 18 and 29 years old who received the YFV17D yellow fever vaccine.

This sequence joins TRBV3-1 and TRBJ2-7; 11 bases map to TRBD2. V lost 4 bases to trimming and J lost 3 bases; unmatched junction nucleotides: 8. Germline V CDR1 and CDR2: LGHDT, YNNKEL (reference sequence). The length of the CDR3 is 16 residues. CDR3 protein: CASSPPVAGGHYEQYF. DNA of the CDR3: TGTGCCAGCAGCCCCCCAGTAGCGGGGGGGCACTACGAGCAGTACTTC.

This clonotype was detected a few times. The chain combines TRBV10-2 with TRBJ2-2; 15 nucleotides line up with TRBD2. The germline gives CDR1 WSHSY, CDR2 SAAADI. Losses at the gene ends were 4 bases for V and 6 bases for J; bases not matched to a gene: 6. This CDR3 region has 17 residues. In DNA form, the CDR3 reads TGCGCCAGCAGTGGGACTAGCGGGGGGGCCGTCGCCGGGGAGCTGTTTTTT. Protein product: CASSGTSGGAVAGELFF.

This clonotype was observed a few times. The chain uses TRBV5-1 and TRBJ2-1; possible D gene TRBD1, 6 bases. Trimming left V 0 bases short and J 0 bases short, with 13 bases between. Germline loops: CDR1 SGHRS, CDR2 YFSETQ. The CDR3 contains 17 residues. CDR3 loop: CASSLVVVTGSYNEQFF. The CDR3 DNA is TGCGCCAGCAGCTTGGTAGTGGTGACAGGCTCCTACAATGAGCAGTTCTTC.

The chain joins TRBV5-1 to TRBJ1-6; 7 nucleotides line up with TRBD1. The CDR3 totals 15 residues. Germline V gene data show CDR1 as SGHRS and CDR2 as YFSETQ. J gave up 7 bases and V 4 bases, and 8 bases lay outside the gene matches. The CDR3 DNA reads TGCGCCAGCAGCCATAAAACAGGGGTAAATTCACCCCTCCACTTT. The encoded protein is CASSHKTGVNSPLHF. Complete variable domain (other parts from reference TRBV5-1 and TRBJ1-6): KAGVTQTPRYLIKTRGQQVTLSCSPISGHRSVSWYQQTPGQGLQFLFEYFSETQRNKGNFPGRFSGRQFSNSRSEMNVSTLELGDSALYLCASSHKTGVNSPLHFGNGTRLTVT.